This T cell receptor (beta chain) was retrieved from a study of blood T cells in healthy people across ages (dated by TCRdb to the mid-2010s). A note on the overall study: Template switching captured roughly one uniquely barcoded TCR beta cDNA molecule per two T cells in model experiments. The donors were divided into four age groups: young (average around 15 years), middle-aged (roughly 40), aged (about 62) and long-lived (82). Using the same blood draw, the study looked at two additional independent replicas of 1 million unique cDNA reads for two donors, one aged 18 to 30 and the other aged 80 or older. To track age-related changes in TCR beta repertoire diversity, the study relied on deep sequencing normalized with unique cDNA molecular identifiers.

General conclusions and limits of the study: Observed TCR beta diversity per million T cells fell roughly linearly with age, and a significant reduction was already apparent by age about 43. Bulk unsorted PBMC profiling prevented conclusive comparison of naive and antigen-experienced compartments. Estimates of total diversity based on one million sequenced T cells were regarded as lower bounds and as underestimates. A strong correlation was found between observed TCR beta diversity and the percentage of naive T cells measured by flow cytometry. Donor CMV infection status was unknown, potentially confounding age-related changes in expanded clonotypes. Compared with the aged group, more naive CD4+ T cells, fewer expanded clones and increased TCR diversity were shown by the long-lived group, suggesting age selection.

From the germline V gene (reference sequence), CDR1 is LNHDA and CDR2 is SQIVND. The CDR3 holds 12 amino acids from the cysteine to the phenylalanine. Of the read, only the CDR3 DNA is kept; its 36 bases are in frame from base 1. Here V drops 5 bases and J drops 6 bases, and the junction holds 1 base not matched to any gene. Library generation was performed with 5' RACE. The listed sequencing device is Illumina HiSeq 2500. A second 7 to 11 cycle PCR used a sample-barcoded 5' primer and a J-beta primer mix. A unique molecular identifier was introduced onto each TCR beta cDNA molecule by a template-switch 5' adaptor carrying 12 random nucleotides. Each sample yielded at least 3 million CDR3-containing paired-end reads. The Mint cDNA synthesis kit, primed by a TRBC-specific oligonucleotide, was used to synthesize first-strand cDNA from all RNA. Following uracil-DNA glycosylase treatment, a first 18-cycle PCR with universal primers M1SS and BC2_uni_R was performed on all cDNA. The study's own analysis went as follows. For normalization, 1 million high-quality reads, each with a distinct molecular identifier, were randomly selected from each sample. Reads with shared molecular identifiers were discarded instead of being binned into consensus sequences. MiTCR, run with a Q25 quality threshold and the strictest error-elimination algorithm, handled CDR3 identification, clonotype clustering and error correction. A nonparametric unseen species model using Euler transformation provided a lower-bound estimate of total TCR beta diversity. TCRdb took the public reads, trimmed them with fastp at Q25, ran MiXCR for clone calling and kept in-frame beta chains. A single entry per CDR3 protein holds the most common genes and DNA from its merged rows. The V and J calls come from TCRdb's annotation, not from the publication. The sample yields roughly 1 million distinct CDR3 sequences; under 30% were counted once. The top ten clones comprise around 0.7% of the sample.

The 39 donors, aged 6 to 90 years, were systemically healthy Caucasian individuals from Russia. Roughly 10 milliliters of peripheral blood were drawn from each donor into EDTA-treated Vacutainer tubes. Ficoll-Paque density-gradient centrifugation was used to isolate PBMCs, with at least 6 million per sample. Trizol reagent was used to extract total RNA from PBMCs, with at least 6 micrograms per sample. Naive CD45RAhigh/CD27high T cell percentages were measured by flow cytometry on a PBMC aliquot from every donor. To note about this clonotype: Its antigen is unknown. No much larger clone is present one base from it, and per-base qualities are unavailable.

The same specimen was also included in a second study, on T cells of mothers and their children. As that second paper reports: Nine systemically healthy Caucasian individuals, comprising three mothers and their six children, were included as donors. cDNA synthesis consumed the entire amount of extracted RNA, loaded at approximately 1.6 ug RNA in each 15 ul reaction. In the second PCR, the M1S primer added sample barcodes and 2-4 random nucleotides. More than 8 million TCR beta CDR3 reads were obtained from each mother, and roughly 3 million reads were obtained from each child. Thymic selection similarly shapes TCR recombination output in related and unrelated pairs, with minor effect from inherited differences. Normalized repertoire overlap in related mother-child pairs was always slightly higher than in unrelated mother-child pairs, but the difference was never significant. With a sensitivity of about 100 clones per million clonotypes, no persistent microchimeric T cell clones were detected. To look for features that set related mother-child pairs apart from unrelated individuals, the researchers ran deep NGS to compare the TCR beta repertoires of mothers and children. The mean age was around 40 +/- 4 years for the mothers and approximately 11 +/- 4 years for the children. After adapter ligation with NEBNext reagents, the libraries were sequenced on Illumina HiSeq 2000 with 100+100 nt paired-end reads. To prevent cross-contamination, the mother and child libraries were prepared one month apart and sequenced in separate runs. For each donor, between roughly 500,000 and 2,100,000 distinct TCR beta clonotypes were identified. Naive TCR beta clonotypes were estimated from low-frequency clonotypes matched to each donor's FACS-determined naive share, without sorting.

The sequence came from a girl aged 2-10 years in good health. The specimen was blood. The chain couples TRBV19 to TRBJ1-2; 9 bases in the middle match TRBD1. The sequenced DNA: TGTGCCAGTAGTCGACAGGGGGATGGCTACACCTTC. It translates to CASSRQGDGYTF.